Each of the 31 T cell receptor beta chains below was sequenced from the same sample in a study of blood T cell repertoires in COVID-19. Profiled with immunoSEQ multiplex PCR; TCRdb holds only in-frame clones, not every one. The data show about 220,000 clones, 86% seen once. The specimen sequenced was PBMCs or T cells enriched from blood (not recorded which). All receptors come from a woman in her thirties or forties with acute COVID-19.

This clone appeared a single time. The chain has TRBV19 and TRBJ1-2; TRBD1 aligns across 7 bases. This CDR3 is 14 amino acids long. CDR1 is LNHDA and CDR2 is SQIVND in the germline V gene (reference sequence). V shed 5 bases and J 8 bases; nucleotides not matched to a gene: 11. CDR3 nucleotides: TGTGCCAGTAGTTTCACCGGACAGGCCGGCGGCTACACCTTC. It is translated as CASSFTGQAGGYTF.

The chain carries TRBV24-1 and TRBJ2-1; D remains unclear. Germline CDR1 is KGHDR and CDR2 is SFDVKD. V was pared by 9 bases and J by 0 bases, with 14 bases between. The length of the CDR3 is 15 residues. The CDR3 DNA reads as TGTGCCACCGGGCCGGCCAGTGGCTCCTACAATGAGCAGTTCTTC. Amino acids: CATGPASGSYNEQFF.

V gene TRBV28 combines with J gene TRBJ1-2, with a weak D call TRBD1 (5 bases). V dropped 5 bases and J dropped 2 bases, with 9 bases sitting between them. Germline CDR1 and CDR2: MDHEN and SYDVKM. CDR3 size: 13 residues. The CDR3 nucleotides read TGTGCCAGCAGTCTAGGGGCCAACTATGGCTACACCTTC. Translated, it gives CASSLGANYGYTF.

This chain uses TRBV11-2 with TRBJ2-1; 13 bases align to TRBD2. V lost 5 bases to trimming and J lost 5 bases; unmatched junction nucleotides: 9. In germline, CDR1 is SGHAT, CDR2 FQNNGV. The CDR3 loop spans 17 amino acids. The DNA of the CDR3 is TGTGCCAGCAGCCAGGGGACTAGCGGGGACCCCCACAATGAGCAGTTCTTC. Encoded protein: CASSQGTSGDPHNEQFF.

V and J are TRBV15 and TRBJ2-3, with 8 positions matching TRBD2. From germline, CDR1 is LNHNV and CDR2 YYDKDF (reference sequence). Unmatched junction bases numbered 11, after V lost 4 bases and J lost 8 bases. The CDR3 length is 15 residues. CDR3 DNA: TGTGCCACCAGCAAGGGCGGGGGGCTATTTCCTACGCAGTATTTT. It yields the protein CATSKGGGLFPTQYF. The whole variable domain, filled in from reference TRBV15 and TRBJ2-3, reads DAMVIQNPRYQVTQFGKPVTLSCSQTLNHNVMYWYQQKSSQAPKLLFHYYDKDFNNEADTPDNFQSRRPNTSFCFLDIRSPGLGDTAMYLCATSKGGGLFPTQYFGPGTRLTVL.

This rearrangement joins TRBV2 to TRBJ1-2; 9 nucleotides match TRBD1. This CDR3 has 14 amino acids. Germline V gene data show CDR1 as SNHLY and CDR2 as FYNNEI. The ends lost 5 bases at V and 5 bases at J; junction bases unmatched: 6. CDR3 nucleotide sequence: TGTGCCAGCAGTACTACGGACAGGGGTTATGGCTACACCTTC. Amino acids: CASSTTDRGYGYTF.

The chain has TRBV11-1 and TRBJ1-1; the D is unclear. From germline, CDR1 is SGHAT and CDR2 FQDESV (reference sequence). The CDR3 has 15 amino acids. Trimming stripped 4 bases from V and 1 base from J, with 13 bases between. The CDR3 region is CASSSNPLRNTEAFF. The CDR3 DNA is TGTGCCAGCAGCTCCAACCCACTAAGGAACACTGAAGCTTTCTTT. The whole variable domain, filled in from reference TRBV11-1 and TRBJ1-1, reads EAEVAQSPRYKITEKSQAVAFWCDPISGHATLYWYRQILGQGPELLVQFQDESVVDDSQLPKDRFSAERLKGVDSTLKIQPAELGDSAMYLCASSSNPLRNTEAFFGQGTRLTVV.

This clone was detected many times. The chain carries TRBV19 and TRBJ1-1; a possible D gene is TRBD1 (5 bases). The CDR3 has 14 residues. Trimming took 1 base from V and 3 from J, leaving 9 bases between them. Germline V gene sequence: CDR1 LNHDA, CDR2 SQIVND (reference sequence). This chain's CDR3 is CASSIGRADTEAFF. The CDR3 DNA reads TGTGCCAGTAGTATAGGCAGGGCGGACACTGAAGCTTTCTTT.

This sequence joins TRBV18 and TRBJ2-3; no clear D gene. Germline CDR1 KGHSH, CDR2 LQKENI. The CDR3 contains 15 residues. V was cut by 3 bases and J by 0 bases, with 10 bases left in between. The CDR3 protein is CASSPRRPSTDTQYF. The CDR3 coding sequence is TGTGCCAGCTCACCCCGGAGACCAAGCACAGATACGCAGTATTTT.

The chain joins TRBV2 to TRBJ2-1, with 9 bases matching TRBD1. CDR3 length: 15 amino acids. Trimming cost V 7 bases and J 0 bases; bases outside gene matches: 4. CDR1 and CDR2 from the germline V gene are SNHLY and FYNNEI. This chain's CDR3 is CASTADRGSYNEQFF. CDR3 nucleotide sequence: TGTGCCAGCACAGCGGACAGGGGCTCCTACAATGAGCAGTTCTTC.

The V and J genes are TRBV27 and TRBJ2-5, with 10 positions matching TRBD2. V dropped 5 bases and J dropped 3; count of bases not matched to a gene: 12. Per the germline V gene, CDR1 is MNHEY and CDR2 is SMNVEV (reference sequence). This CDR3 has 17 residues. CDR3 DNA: TGTGCCAGCAGTAAAAGCGGGGGGGCCCCACGGGAAGAGACCCAGTACTTC. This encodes CASSKSGGAPREETQYF.

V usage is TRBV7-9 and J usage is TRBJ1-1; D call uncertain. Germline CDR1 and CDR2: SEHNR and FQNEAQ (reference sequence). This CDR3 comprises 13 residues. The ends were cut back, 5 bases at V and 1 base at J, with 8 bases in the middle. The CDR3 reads CASSEVGNTEAFF. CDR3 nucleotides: TGTGCCAGCAGCGAGGTGGGGAACACTGAAGCTTTCTTT.

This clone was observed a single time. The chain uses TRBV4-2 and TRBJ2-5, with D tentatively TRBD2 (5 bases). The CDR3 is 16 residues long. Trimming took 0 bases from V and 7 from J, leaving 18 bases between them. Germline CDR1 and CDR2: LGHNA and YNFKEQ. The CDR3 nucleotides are TGTGCCAGCAGCCAAGATGCGGGTCTTGGAGAAGGGACCCAGTACTTC. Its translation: CASSQDAGLGEGTQYF.

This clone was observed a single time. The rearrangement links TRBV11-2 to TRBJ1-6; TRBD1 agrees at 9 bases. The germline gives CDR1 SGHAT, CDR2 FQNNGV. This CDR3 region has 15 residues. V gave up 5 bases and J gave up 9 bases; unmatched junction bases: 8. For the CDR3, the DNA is TGTGCCAGCAGCCCGGCCGGGACAGGGCCTTCACCCCTCCACTTT. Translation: CASSPAGTGPSPLHF.

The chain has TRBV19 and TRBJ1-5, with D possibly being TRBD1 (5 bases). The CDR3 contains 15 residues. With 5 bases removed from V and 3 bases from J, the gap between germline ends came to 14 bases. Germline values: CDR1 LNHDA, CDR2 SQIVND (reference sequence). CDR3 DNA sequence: TGTGCCAGTAGTTCCTGGGGCAGTTCCAATCAGCCCCAGCATTTT. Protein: CASSSWGSSNQPQHF.

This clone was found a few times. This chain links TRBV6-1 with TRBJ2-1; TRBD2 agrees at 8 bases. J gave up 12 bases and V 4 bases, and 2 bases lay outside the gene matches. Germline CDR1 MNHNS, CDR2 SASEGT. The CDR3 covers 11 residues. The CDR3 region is CASSVAGLQFF. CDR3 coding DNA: TGTGCCAGCAGTGTAGCGGGGCTGCAGTTCTTC.

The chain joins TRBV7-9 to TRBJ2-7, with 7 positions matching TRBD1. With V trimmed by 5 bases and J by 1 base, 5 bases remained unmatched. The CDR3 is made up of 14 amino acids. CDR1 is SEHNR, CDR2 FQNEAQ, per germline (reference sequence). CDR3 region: CASSQGVRSYEQYF. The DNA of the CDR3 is TGTGCCAGCAGCCAGGGGGTCCGGTCCTACGAGCAGTACTTC. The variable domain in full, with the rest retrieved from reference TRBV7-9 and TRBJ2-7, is DTGVSQNPRHKITKRGQNVTFRCDPISEHNRLYWYRQTLGQGPEFLTYFQNEAQLEKSRLLSDRFSAERPKGSFSTLEIQRTEQGDSAMYLCASSQGVRSYEQYFGPGTRLTVT.

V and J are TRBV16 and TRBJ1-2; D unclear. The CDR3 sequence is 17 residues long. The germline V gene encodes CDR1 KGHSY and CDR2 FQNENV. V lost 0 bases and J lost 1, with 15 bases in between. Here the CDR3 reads CASSQSPDIRNNYGYTF. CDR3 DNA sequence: TGTGCCAGCAGCCAATCTCCCGACATCAGGAATAACTATGGCTACACCTTC.

CDR3 DNA: TGTGCCACTACAGGGGTTTATGGCTACACCTTC. Translated: CATTGVYGYTF. V usage is TRBV19 and J usage is TRBJ1-2; 7 positions agree with TRBD1. The trim removed 10 bases at V and 5 bases at J, leaving 4 bases unmatched. The germline CDR1 and CDR2 sequences are LNHDA and SQIVND (reference sequence). The CDR3 loop spans 11 amino acids.

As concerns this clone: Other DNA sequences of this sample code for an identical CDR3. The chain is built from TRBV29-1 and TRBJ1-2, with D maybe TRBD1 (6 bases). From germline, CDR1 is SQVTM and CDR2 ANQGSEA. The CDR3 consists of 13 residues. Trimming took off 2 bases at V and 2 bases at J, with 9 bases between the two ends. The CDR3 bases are TGCAGCGTTGAACCTCAGGGGAACTATGGCTACACCTTC. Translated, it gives CSVEPQGNYGYTF.

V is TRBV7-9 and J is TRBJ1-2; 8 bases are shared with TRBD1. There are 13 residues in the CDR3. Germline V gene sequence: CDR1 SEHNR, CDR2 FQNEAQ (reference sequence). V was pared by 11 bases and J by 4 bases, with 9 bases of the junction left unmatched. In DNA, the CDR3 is TGTGCCTTCCAGGGGGCCTCCTCCTATGGCTACACCTTC. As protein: CAFQGASSYGYTF.

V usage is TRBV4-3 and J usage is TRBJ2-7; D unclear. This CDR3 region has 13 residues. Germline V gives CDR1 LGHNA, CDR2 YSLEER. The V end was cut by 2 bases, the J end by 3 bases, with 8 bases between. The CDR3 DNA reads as TGCGCCAGCAGCCAACGACTGGTCTACGAGCAGTACTTC. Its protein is CASSQRLVYEQYF.

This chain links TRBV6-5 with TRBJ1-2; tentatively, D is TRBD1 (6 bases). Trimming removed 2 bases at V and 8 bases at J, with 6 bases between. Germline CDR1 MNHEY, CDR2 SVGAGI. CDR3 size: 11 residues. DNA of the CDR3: TGTGCCAGCAGTTACCAGGGGGGCTACACCTTC. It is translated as CASSYQGGYTF.

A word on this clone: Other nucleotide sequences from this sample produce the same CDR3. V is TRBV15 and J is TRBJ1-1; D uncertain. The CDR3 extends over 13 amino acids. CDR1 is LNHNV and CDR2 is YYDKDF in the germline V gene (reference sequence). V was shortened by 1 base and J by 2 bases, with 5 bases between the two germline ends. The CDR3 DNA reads TGTGCCACCAGCAGAGGTCTTAACACTGAAGCTTTCTTT. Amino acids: CATSRGLNTEAFF.

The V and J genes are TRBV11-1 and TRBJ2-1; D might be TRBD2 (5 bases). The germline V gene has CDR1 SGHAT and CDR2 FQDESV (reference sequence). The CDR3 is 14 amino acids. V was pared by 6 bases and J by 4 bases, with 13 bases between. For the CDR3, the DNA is TGTGCCAGCAGATATAAGGGAGTATACAATGAGCAGTTCTTC. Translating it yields CASRYKGVYNEQFF.

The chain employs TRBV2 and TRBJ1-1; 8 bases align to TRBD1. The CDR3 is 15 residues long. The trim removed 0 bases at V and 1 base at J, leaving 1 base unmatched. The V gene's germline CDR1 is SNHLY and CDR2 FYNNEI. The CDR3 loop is CASSEAGQGNTEAFF. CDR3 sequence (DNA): TGTGCCAGCAGTGAAGCAGGACAGGGGAACACTGAAGCTTTCTTT.

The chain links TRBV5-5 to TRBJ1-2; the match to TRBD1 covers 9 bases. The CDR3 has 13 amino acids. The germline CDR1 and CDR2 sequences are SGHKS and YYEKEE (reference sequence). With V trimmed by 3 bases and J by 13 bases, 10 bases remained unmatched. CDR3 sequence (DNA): TGTGCCAGCAGCTCGTCCCGGGACAGGGAACGCACCTTC. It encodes CASSSSRDRERTF.

CDR3 sequence: CASSFRDFNEKLFF. The CDR3 DNA reads TGCGCCAGCAGCTTCAGGGATTTTAATGAAAAACTGTTTTTT. V and J are TRBV5-1 and TRBJ1-4, with D possibly matching TRBD1 (5 bases). The CDR3 has 14 amino acids. Germline CDR1 and CDR2: SGHRS and YFSETQ. V lost 2 bases and J 4 bases, leaving 9 bases between the germline ends.

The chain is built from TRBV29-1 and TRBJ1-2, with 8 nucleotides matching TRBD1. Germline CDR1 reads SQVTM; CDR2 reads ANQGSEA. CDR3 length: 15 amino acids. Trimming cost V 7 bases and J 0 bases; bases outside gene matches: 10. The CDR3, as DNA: TGCAGCGCTGTACATGTGGACAGGGCTAACTATGGCTACACCTTC. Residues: CSAVHVDRANYGYTF.

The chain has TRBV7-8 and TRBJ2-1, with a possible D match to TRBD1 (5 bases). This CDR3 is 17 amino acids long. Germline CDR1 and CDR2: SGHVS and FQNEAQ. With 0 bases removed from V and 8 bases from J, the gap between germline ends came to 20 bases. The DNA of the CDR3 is TGTGCCAGCAGCTTAGCCCTAGGTGCGACAGCCGGGTATGAGCAGTTCTTC. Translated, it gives CASSLALGATAGYEQFF.

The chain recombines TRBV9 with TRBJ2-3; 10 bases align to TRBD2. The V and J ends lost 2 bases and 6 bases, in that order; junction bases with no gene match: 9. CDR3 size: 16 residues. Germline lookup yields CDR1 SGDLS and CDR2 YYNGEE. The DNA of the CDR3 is TGTGCCAGCAGCGTCCTCTTAGCGGGGGGCGGGGATACGCAGTATTTT. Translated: CASSVLLAGGGDTQYF.